This TCR beta chain was found in a study of T cell clusters in autoimmune cytopenias. Turning to this clonotype: The target antigen is unknown.

The study, taken as a whole, reports: TRB repertoire shifts in secondary cytopenia and chronic lymphocytic leukemia mostly reflected lymphoma, not autoimmunity. The cluster-lack signature was not seen for secondary cytopenia versus chronic lymphocytic leukemia.

TRB was amplified by touch-down multiplex PCR, primer pools A and B combined. TCRdb reanalyzed the multiplex PCR reads and collapses them to one entry per CDR3 protein, without DNA. Recorded for this sample: about 11,000 distinct CDR3 sequences. The CDR3 is 15 residues long. Germline V lookup: CDR1 MNHEY, CDR2 SMNVEV (reference sequence). TRB amplification used roughly 250 ng of peripheral blood genomic DNA. The same data also went into a second study, on T cell repertoires in aging, cancer and after chemotherapy. From that report: Repeat sampling of healthy donors over several months to years showed clear clonal overlap.

The V and J genes are TRBV27 and TRBJ2-7; TCRdb outputs TRBD1, but without DNA this stays unchecked. Source material: peripheral blood. The TCR originated in a human donor in good health. The CDR3 region is CASSFRTGSSHEQYF.